In its sample, the clone carrying this T cell receptor (beta chain) was seen many times. This sample stems from a study of molecular identifiers for immune sequencing clone quantification. Preparation of naive CD8 libraries involved about 18,000 to 1,000,000 sorted cells and 10%, 30% or 50% RNA. Each CDR3 protein is one row after TCRdb ran MiXCR on the PCR reads. The profile shows over 550,000 distinct CDR3 sequences, less than 30% of them singletons. Sequencing was done on a sample of naive CD8+ T cells from blood, with Jurkat cell RNA spiked in. Subset here: FACS-sorted CD8+CD4-CCR7+CD45RA+ naive T cells. The TCR comes from a human donor in good health. Some libraries in this study had Jurkat cell RNA spiked in.

The CDR3 is CAWSGRQTEAFF. The CDR3 nucleotides read TGTGCCTGGAGTGGGCGACAAACTGAAGCTTTCTTT. J is TRBJ1-1 and V is TRBV30; no clear D gene. The CDR3 has 12 amino acids. Trimming removed 1 base from V and 5 bases from J, with 8 bases in between. CDR1 is GTSNPN, CDR2 SVGIG, per germline (reference sequence). Complete variable domain (other parts from reference TRBV30 and TRBJ1-1): SQTIHQWPATLVQPVGSPLSLECTVEGTSNPNLYWYRQAAGRGLQLLFYSVGIGQISSEVPQNLSASRPQDRQFILSSKKLLLSDSGFYLCAWSGRQTEAFFGQGTRLTVV.